Below are 10 T cell receptor beta chains sequenced from a single sample in a study of siplizumab effects on memory and regulatory T cells. Profiled with immunoSEQ multiplex PCR; TCRdb holds only in-frame clones, not every one. The table lists tens of thousands of clones, about 94% of them singletons. The sample was non-Treg CD4+ T cells sorted from blood. These receptors came from a human donor in good health.

This clone showed up just once. V and J are TRBV29-1 and TRBJ2-7; D possibly matches TRBD1 or TRBD2 (5 bases each). The CDR3 contains 12 residues. CDR1 is SQVTM, CDR2 ANQGSEA, per germline. Trimming removed 4 bases from V and 0 bases from J, with 7 bases in between. The CDR3 loop reads CSVGGGSYEQYF. CDR3 DNA: TGCAGCGTTGGTGGGGGCTCCTACGAGCAGTACTTC.

The chain uses TRBV2 and TRBJ1-3, with D uncertain. Germline V gene sequence: CDR1 SNHLY, CDR2 FYNNEI. V was trimmed by 8 bases and J by 0 bases, leaving 8 bases between them. This CDR3 spans 13 amino acids. CDR3 sequence: CASVAHSGNTIYF. CDR3 DNA: TGTGCCAGCGTGGCTCACTCTGGAAACACCATATATTTT.

This chain links TRBV29-1 with TRBJ2-7; TRBD1 aligns across 7 bases. The CDR3 length is 12 residues. V lost 3 bases to trimming and J lost 1 base; unmatched junction nucleotides: 0. CDR1 is SQVTM and CDR2 is ANQGSEA in the germline V gene. DNA of the CDR3: TGCAGCGTTGAGGGACAGTCCTACGAGCAGTACTTC. It yields the protein CSVEGQSYEQYF.

V is TRBV29-1 and J is TRBJ2-1; TRBD1 matches 7 bases. Losses at the gene ends were 3 bases for V and 3 bases for J; bases not matched to a gene: 8. The CDR3 runs 15 residues. From germline, CDR1 is SQVTM and CDR2 ANQGSEA. The CDR3 spells CSVDNKGGGYNEQFF. CDR3 in DNA: TGCAGCGTTGATAATAAAGGGGGCGGCTACAATGAGCAGTTCTTC.

The rearrangement links TRBV4-1 to TRBJ2-7; no reliable D call. The length of the CDR3 is 14 residues. Trimming left V 0 bases short and J 5 bases short, with 11 bases between. The germline V gene has CDR1 MGHRA and CDR2 YSYEKL. Here the CDR3 reads CASSQDRRIHEQYF. CDR3 coding DNA: TGCGCCAGCAGCCAAGATCGAAGGATCCACGAGCAGTACTTC.

The gene calls are TRBV19 and TRBJ2-3, with TRBD2 matching over 14 bases. V shed 5 bases, J shed 6 bases, and the junction held 4 bases outside the gene matches. This CDR3 is 15 amino acids long. The germline CDR1 and CDR2 sequences are LNHDA and SQIVND (reference sequence). This CDR3 reads CASSPRTSGRDTQYF. The CDR3 DNA reads as TGTGCCAGTAGTCCTCGGACTAGCGGGAGGGATACGCAGTATTTT.

Of note for this clone: A junction end diverges from the germline sequence, so it may reflect a read error. The gene calls are TRBV7-7 and TRBJ2-5, with 10 bases fitting TRBD1. The CDR3 length is 15 residues. Germline-derived CDR1 and CDR2 are SSHAT and FNYEAQ (reference sequence). The CDR3 loop is CASSRDRGRLETQYF. In DNA form, the CDR3 reads TGTGCTAGCAGCCGCGACAGGGGGCGTTTAGAGACCCAGTACTTC.

This chain links TRBV5-8 with TRBJ1-4, with D tentatively TRBD1 (6 bases). Germline CDR1 is SGHTS and CDR2 is YDEGEE. Trimming stripped 4 bases from V and 0 bases from J, with 10 bases between. The CDR3 totals 15 residues. Here the CDR3 DNA reads TGTGCCAGCAGCGCAGGGACAACAACTAATGAAAAACTGTTTTTT. Translated: CASSAGTTTNEKLFF.

DNA for the CDR3: TGTGCCAGTAGACATTACTACAGGGGTATCACTGAAGCTTTCTTT. Amino acid sequence: CASRHYYRGITEAFF. The chain joins TRBV19 to TRBJ1-1; 7 bases are a match to TRBD1. The CDR3 extends over 15 amino acids. Germline loops: CDR1 LNHDA, CDR2 SQIVND (reference sequence). The V gene end was trimmed by 6 bases and the J gene end by 4 bases; junction bases not matched to a gene: 11.

CDR3 bases: TGTGCCAGCAGCTTCGGACTAGCGGGAGTTTCAGAGACCCAGTACTTC. It specifies CASSFGLAGVSETQYF. The chain carries TRBV11-2 and TRBJ2-5, with TRBD2 identical over 13 bases. This CDR3 is 16 amino acids long. The germline gives CDR1 SGHAT, CDR2 FQNNGV. V lost 3 bases to trimming and J lost 4 bases; unmatched junction nucleotides: 5.